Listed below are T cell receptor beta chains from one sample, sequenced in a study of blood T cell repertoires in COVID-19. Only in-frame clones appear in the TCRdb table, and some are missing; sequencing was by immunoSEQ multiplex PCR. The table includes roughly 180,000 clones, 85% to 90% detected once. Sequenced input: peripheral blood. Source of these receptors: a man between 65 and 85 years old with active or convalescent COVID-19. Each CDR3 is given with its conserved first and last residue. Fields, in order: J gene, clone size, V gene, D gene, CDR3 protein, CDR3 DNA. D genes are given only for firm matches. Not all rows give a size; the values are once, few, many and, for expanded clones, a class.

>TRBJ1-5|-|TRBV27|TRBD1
CASRKDRGIYQPQHF
TGTGCCAGCAGGAAGGACAGGGGAATTTATCAGCCCCAGCATTTT
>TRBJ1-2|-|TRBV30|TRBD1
CAWQAQGAHGYTF
TGTGCCTGGCAAGCACAGGGGGCGCATGGCTACACCTTC
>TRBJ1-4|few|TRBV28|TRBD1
CASSLMGQNNEKLFF
TGTGCCAGCAGTTTAATGGGACAGAATAATGAAAAACTGTTTTTT
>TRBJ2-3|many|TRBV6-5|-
CASTSGSTDTQYF
TGTGCCAGCACGAGCGGAAGCACAGATACGCAGTATTTT
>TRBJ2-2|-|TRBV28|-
CASSTRGTGELFF
TGTGCCAGCAGTACCAGAGGGACCGGGGAGCTGTTTTTT
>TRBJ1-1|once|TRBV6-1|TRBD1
CASSPPDRVGTEAFF
TGTGCCAGCAGTCCCCCCGACAGGGTAGGAACTGAAGCTTTCTTT
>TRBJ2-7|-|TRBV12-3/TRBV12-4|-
CASSPKTVDEQYF
TGTGCCAGCAGTCCCAAGACAGTCGACGAGCAGTACTTC
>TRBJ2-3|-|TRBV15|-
CATSPSGPFTDTQYF
TGTGCCACCAGCCCCTCGGGTCCGTTCACAGATACGCAGTATTTT
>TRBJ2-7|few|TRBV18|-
CASSRGLESEQYF
TGTGCCAGCTCACGGGGCTTGGAGTCCGAGCAGTACTTC
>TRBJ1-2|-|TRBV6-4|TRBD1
CASRRGGAMDGYTF
TGTGCCAGCAGACGAGGGGGCGCGATGGACGGCTACACCTTC
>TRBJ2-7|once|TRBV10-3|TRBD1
CAISAAQGSRSYEQYF
TGTGCCATCAGTGCGGCACAGGGGTCTCGCTCCTACGAGCAGTACTTC
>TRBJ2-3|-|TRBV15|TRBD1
CATSRESWDRGFTDTQYF
TGTGCCACCAGCAGAGAGTCCTGGGACAGGGGATTCACAGATACGCAGTATTTT
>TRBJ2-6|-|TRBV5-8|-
CASSPLLASGANVLTF
TGTGCCAGCAGCCCTCTCTTGGCCTCTGGGGCCAACGTCCTGACTTTC
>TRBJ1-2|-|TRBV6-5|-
CASSSVSRGYTF
TGTGCCAGCAGTTCCGTCTCCAGGGGCTACACCTTC
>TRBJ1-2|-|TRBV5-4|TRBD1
CASRPGQGNYGYTF
TGTGCCAGCAGGCCGGGACAGGGGAACTATGGCTACACCTTC
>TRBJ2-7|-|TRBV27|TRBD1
CASSSGQSLNEQYF
TGTGCCAGCAGTTCGGGACAGTCACTAAACGAGCAGTACTTC
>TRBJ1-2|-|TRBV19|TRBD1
CASSISQGANYGYTF
TGTGCCAGTAGTATCTCCCAGGGGGCTAACTATGGCTACACCTTC
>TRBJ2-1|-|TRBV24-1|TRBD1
CATSENRGISSYNEQFF
TGTGCCACCAGTGAAAACAGGGGCATTAGCTCCTACAATGAGCAGTTCTTC
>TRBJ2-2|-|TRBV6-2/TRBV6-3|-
CASSFSGGTGELFF
TGTGCCAGCAGTTTTTCCGGGGGCACCGGGGAGCTGTTTTTT
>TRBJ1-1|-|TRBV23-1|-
CASSQLRQDFNTEAFF
TGCGCCAGCAGTCAACTCCGGCAGGACTTCAACACTGAAGCTTTCTTT
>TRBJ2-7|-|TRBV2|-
CASSEALVGEQYF
TGTGCCAGCAGTGAAGCGCTAGTTGGCGAGCAGTACTTC
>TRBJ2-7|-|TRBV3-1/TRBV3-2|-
CASSPHGTYYEQYF
TGTGCCAGCAGCCCTCACGGGACATACTACGAGCAGTACTTC
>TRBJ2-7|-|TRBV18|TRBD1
CASSPVQGDYEQYF
TGTGCCAGCTCACCGGTACAGGGGGACTACGAGCAGTACTTC
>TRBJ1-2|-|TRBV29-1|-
CSAAGRTPPYGYTF
TGCAGCGCCGCGGGTAGGACGCCACCCTATGGCTACACCTTC
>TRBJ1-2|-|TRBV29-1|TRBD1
CSVKGQRHYGYTF
TGCAGCGTTAAGGGACAGAGACACTATGGCTACACCTTC